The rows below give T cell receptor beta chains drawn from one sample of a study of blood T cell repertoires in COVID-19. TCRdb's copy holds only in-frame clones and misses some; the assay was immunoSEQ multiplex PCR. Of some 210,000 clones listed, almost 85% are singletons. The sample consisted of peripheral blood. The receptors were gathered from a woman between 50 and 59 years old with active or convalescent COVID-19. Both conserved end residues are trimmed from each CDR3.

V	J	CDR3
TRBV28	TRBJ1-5	ASRQGVINQPQH
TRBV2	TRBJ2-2	ASSWETGELF
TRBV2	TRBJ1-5	ASSGRTGWNQPQH
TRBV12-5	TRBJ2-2	ASGLGQRTGELF
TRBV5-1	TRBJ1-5	ASAAGTGGNQPQH
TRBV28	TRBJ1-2	ASSFWTEANYGYT
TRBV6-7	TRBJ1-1	ASSYPGAF
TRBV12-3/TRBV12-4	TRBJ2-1	ASSPDSREQF
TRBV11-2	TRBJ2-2	ASSTGTGRYTGELF
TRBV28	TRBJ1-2	ASSPAGHFGYT
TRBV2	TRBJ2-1	ASSASGVVYNEQF
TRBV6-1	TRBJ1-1	ASSDRVGITEAF
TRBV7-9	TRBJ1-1	ASSFGDSGAF
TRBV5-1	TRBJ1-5	ASSLATGTNQPQH
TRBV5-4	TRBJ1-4	ASSLGAGTVNEKLF
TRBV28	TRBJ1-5	ASRVPGTAYNQPQH
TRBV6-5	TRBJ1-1	ASSPTGEAEAF
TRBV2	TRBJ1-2	ASSHEFRGRSNGYT
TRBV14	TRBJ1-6	ASSQVADRAYSPLH
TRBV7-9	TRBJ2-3	ASSLAPSTDTQY
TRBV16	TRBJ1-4	ASSQIKGGNEKLF
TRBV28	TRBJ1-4	ASSLGQAQGRKLF
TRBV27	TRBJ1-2	ASSFQGGGYGYT
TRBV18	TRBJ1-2	ASSPLQGNYGYT
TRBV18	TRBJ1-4	ASSPMSGNEKLF
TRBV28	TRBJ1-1	ASNSGLTEAF
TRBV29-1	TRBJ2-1	SAEGYNEQF
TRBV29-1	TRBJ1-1	SVDGGARTEAF
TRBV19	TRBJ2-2	ASSSRTGNTGELF
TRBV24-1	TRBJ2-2	ATRAGTANTGELF
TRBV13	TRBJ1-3	ASSQSLRGNTIY
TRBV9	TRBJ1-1	ASSAWRGSTEAF
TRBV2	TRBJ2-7	ASSPMTGVIEQY
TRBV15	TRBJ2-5	ATSRLIRTSGKETQY
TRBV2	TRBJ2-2	ASTSQREVSTGELF
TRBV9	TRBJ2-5	ASSVASLRETQY
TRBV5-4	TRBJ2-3	ASRPAGLPTDTQY
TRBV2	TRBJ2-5	ASSRTGWRETQY
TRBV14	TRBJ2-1	ASSAEFSNPNVNEQF
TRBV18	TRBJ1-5	ASSPGLSDNQPQH
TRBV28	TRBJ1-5	ASSVDRGNQPQH
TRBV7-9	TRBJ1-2	ASSDRDYGYT
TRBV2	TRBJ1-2	ASSEVGPGQRLIHYGYT
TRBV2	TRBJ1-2	ASTLGTGRGYT
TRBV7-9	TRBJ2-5	ASSKLRDQETQY
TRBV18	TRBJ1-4	ASSSSRGGTNEKLF
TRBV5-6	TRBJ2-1	ASSLTGLGKNEQF
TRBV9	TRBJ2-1	ASSSRLAALLNEQF
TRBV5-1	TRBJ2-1	ASSWSAGQVRNEQF
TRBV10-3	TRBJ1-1	AIGEQKNTEAF
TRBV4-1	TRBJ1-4	ASSPGTGIYNEKLF
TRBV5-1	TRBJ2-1	ASSVNPVGTEGQF
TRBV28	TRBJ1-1	ASSTGWTEAF
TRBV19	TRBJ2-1	ASSLGTGKTNEQF
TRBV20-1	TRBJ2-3	SATTGDTQY
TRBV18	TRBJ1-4	ASSIYRVGVEKLF